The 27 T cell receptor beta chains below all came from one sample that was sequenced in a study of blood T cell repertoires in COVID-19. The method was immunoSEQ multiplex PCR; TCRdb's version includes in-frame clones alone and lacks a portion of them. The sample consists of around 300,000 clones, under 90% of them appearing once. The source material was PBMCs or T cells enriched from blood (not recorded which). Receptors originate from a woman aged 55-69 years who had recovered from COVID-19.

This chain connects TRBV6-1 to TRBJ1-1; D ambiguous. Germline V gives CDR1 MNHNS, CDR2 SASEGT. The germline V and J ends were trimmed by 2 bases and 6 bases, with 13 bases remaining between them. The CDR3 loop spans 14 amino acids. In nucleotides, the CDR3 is TGTGCCAGCAGTGAACGAGGGCAAGGTGCTGAAGCTTTCTTT. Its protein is CASSERGQGAEAFF.

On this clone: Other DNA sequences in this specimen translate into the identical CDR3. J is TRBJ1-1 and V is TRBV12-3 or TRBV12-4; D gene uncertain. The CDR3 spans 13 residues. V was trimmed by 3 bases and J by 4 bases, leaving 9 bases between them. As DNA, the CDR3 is TGTGCCAGCAGTTTGGTTCGGGGCACTGAAGCTTTCTTT. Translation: CASSLVRGTEAFF.

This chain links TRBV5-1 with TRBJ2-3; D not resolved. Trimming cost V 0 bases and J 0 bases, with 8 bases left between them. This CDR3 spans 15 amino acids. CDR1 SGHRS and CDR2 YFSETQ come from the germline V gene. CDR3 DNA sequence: TGCGCCAGCAGCTTGGTCCTCCCTAGCACAGATACGCAGTATTTT. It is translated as CASSLVLPSTDTQYF.

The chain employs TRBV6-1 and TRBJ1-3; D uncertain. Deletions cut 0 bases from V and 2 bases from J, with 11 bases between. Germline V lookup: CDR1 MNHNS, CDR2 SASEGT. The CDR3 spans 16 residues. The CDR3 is CASSEAHGVPGNTIYF. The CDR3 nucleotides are TGTGCCAGCAGTGAAGCGCACGGGGTCCCTGGAAACACCATATATTTT.

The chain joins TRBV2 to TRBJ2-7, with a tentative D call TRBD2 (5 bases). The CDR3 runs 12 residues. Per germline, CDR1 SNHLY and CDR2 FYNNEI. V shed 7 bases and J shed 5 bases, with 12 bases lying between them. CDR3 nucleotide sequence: TGTGCCAGCATACTGGAGGAGCACGAGCAGTACTTC. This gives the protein CASILEEHEQYF. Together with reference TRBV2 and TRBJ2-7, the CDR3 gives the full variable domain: EPEVTQTPSHQVTQMGQEVILRCVPISNHLYFYWYRQILGQKVEFLVSFYNNEISEKSEIFDDQFSVERPDGSNFTLKIRSTKLEDSAMYFCASILEEHEQYFGPGTRLTVT.

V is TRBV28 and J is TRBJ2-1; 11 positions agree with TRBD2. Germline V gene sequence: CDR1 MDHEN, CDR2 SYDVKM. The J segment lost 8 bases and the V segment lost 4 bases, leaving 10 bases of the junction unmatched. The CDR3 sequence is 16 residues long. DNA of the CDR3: TGTGCCAGCAGTTCCTCGGGACTAGCGGAAGAGGATGAGCAGTTCTTC. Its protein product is CASSSSGLAEEDEQFF.

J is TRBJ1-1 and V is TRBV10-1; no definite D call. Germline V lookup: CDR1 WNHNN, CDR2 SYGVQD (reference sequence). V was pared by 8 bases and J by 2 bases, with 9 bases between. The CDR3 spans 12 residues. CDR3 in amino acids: CASPTSNTEAFF. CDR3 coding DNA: TGCGCCAGCCCTACGTCTAACACTGAAGCTTTCTTT.

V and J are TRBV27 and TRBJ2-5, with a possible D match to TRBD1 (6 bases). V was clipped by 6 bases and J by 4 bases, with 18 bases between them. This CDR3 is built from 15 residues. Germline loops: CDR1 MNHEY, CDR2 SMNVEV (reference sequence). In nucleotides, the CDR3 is TGTGCCAGCAGCCTCCACCGGACAGATAGAGAGACCCAGTACTTC. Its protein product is CASSLHRTDRETQYF.

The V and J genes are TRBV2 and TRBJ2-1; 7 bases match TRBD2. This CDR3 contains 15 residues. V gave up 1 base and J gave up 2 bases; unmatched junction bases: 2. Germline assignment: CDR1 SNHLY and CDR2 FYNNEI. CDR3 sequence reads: CASSEGLAAYNEQFF. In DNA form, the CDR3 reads TGTGCCAGCAGTGAAGGGCTAGCGGCCTACAATGAGCAGTTCTTC.

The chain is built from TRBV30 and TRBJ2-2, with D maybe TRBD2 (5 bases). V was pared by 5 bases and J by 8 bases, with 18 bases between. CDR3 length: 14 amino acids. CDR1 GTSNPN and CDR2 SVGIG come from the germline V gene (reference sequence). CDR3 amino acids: CAWGFGVGAGELFF. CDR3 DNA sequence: TGTGCCTGGGGATTCGGGGTCGGTGCGGGGGAGCTGTTTTTT.

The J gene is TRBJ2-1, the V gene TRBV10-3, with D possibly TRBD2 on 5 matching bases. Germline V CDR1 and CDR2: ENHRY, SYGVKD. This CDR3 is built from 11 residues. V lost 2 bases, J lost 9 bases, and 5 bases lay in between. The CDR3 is CAISEGSEQFF. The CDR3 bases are TGTGCCATCAGTGAGGGGAGTGAGCAGTTCTTC.

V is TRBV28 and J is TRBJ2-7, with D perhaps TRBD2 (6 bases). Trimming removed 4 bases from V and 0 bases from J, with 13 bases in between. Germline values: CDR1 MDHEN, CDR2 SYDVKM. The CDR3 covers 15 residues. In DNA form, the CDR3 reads TGTGCCAGCAGTTCCTTTAGCGGATTCTCCTACGAGCAGTACTTC. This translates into CASSSFSGFSYEQYF.

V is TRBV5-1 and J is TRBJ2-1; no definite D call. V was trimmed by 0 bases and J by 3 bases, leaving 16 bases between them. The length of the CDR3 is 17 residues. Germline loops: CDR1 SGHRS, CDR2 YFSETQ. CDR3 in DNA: TGCGCCAGCAGCTTGGGCCCAGGAAGCCCCCGCTACAATGAGCAGTTCTTC. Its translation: CASSLGPGSPRYNEQFF.

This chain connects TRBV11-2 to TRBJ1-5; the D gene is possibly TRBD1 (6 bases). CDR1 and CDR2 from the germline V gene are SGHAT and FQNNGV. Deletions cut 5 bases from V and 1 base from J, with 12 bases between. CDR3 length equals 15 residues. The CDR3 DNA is TGTGCCAGCAGCCTAGGGGGACACAGCAATCAGCCCCAGCATTTT. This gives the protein CASSLGGHSNQPQHF.

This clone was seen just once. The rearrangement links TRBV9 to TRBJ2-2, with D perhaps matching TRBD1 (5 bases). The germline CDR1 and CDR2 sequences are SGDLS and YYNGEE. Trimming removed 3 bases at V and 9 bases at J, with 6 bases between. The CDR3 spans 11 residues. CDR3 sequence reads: CASSEGRELFF. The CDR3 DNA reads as TGTGCCAGCAGCGAGGGGCGGGAGCTGTTTTTT.

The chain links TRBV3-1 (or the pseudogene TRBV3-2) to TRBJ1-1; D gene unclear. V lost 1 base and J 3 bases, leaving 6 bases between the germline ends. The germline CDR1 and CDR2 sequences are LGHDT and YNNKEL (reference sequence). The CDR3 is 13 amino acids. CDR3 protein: CASSQVTHTEAFF. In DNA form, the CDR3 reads TGTGCCAGCAGCCAAGTGACACACACTGAAGCTTTCTTT.

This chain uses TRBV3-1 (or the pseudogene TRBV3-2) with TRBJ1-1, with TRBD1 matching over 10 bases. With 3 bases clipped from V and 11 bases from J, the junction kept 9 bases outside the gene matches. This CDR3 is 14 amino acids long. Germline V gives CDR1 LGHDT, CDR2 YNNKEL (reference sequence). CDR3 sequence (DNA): TGTGCCAGCAGCCAGACCGGGACAGGGGTAGGCGCTTTCTTT. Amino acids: CASSQTGTGVGAFF.

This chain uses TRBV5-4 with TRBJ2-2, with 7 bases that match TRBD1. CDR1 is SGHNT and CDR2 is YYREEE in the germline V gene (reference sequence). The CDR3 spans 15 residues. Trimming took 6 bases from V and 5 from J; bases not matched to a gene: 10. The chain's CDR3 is CASNYRGGITGELFF. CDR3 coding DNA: TGTGCCAGCAACTACAGGGGTGGTATAACCGGGGAGCTGTTTTTT. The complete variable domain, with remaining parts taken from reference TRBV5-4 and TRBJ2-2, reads ETGVTQSPTHLIKTRGQQVTLRCSSQSGHNTVSWYQQALGQGPQFIFQYYREEENGRGNFPPRFSGLQFPNYSSELNVNALELDDSALYLCASNYRGGITGELFFGEGSRLTVL.

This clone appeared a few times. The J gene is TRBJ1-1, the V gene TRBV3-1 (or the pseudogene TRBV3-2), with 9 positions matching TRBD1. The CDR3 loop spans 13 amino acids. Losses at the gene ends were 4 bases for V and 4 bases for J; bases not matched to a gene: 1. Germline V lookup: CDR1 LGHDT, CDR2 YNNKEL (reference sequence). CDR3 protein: CASSLTGGTEAFF. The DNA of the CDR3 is TGTGCCAGCAGCCTGACAGGGGGCACTGAAGCTTTCTTT.

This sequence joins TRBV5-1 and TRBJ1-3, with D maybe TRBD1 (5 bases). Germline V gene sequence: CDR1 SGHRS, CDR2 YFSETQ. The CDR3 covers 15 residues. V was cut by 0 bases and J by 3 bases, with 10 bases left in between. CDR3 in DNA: TGCGCCAGCAGCTTGGGGAGGGGAAGTGGAAACACCATATATTTT. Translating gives CASSLGRGSGNTIYF.

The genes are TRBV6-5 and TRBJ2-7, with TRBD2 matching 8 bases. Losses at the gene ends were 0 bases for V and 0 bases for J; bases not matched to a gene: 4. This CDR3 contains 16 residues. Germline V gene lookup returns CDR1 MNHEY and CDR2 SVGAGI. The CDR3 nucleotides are TGTGCCAGCAGTTACTCGAGCGGGGGCAGCTCCTACGAGCAGTACTTC. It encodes CASSYSSGGSSYEQYF.

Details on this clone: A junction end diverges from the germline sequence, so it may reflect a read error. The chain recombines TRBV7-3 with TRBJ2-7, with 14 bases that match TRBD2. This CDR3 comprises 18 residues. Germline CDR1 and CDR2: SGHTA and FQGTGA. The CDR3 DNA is TGTGCCAGCAGCCTAACTCCGACTAGCGGGAGGGCCCCAGTCGAGCAGTACTTC. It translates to CASSLTPTSGRAPVEQYF.

The CDR3 is CASVGTGNEKLFF. Written as DNA, the CDR3 is TGTGCCAGCGTCGGGACAGGGAATGAAAAACTGTTTTTT. V usage is TRBV6-5 and J usage is TRBJ1-4; 9 nucleotides align to TRBD1. The CDR3 consists of 13 residues. Germline V lookup: CDR1 MNHEY, CDR2 SVGAGI. J lost 5 bases, V lost 8 bases, and 3 bases had no gene match.

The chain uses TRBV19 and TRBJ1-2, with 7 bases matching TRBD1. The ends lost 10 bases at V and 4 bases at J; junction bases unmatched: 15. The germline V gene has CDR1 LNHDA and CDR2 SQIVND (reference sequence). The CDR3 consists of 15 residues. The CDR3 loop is CATRGQAKNLYGYTF. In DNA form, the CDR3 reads TGTGCCACCAGAGGACAGGCCAAGAATCTCTATGGCTACACCTTC.

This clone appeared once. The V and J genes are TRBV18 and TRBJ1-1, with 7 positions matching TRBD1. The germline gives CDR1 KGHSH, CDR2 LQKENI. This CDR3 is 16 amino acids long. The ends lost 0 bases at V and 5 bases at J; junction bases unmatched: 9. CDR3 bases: TGTGCCAGCTCACCACCAAAGGAGAGGGGGCGGACTGAAGCTTTCTTT. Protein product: CASSPPKERGRTEAFF.

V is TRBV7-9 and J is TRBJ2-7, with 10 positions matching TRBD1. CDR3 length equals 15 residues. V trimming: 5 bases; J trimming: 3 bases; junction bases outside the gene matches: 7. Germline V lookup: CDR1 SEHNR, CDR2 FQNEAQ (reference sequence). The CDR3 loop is CASSVRDRGVYEQYF. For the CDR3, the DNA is TGTGCCAGCAGCGTCCGGGACAGGGGAGTCTACGAGCAGTACTTC.

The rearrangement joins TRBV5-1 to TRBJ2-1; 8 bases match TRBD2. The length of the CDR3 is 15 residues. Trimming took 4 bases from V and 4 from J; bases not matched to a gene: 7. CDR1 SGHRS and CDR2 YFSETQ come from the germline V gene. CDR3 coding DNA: TGCGCCAGCAGCATCGGACTAGCAGAGTACAATGAGCAGTTCTTC. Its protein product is CASSIGLAEYNEQFF.